These 22 T cell receptor beta chains originate from one sample sequenced in a study of T cell responses to AZD1222 COVID-19 vaccine. Data came from immunoSEQ multiplex PCR; TCRdb stores just in-frame clones and leaves some out. The sample records some 130,000 clones, approximately 90% being singletons. The sample here was peripheral blood, taken on day 0 of AZD1222 vaccination. The receptor set was obtained from an adult in good health.

The sample holds one count of this clone. This chain joins TRBV10-3 and TRBJ2-5; 7 bases line up with TRBD1. V shed 6 bases and J 2 bases; nucleotides not matched to a gene: 6. Germline lookup yields CDR1 ENHRY and CDR2 SYGVKD. The CDR3 covers 14 residues. The CDR3 is CAISPGQIQETQYF. CDR3 DNA sequence: TGTGCCATCAGCCCGGGACAGATACAAGAGACCCAGTACTTC.

This clone was observed a few times. The V and J genes are TRBV11-2 and TRBJ2-3; 12 positions match TRBD2. This CDR3 region has 19 residues. The germline V gene encodes CDR1 SGHAT and CDR2 FQNNGV. After removal of 5 bases from V and 6 bases from J, the junction contained 18 bases not matched to a gene. The CDR3 is CASSPTGRLAGGLRDTQYF. The CDR3 DNA follows: TGTGCCAGCAGCCCCACGGGTCGCCTAGCGGGGGGGCTGCGGGATACGCAGTATTTT. Combining the CDR3 with reference TRBV11-2 and TRBJ2-3 gives the whole variable domain EAGVAQSPRYKIIEKRQSVAFWCNPISGHATLYWYQQILGQGPKLLIQFQNNGVVDDSQLPKDRFSAERLKGVDSTLKIQPAKLEDSAVYLCASSPTGRLAGGLRDTQYFGPGTRLTVL.

This chain connects TRBV11-2 to TRBJ2-5; possibly TRBD1 or TRBD2 for D (5 bases each). Germline CDR1 is SGHAT and CDR2 is FQNNGV. Trimming shortened V by 3 bases and J by 2 bases, and 16 bases separated the two germline ends. The CDR3 loop spans 16 amino acids. The chain's CDR3 is CASSFFRDGSQETQYF. In DNA, the CDR3 is TGTGCCAGCAGCTTTTTTCGGGACGGCTCTCAAGAGACCCAGTACTTC.

The V call is TRBV6-5, the J call TRBJ1-1, with a possible D match to TRBD1 (5 bases). This CDR3 is 13 amino acids long. Germline-derived CDR1 and CDR2 are MNHEY and SVGAGI. V dropped 6 bases and J dropped 11 bases, with 19 bases sitting between them. The CDR3 nucleotides are TGTGCCAGCAGGACCTCGGACACGGATCGGGCTTTCTTT. It encodes CASRTSDTDRAFF.

V gene TRBV4-1 combines with J gene TRBJ1-3; 7 bases fit TRBD1. The CDR3 extends over 14 amino acids. The germline V gene has CDR1 MGHRA and CDR2 YSYEKL. V shed 4 bases, J shed 4 bases, and the junction held 4 bases outside the gene matches. The CDR3 DNA sequence: TGCGCCAGCAGCCCGACAGGGCAAGGAAACACCATATATTTT. Its protein product is CASSPTGQGNTIYF.

The rearrangement joins TRBV28 to TRBJ1-4; a possible D gene is TRBD1 (5 bases). V shed 7 bases and J shed 6 bases, with 18 bases lying between them. This CDR3 is built from 15 residues. The germline V gene encodes CDR1 MDHEN and CDR2 SYDVKM. The CDR3 DNA sequence: TGTGCCAGCACGATGACGGGGACCCCCTATGAAAAACTGTTTTTT. Amino acids: CASTMTGTPYEKLFF.

This clone was counted once. The CDR3 DNA reads as TGTGCCAGTAGTATACTGCAGGGGGGCAATGAGCAGTTCTTC. Residues: CASSILQGGNEQFF. The chain joins TRBV19 to TRBJ2-1, with D possibly being TRBD1 (7 bases). CDR3 length: 14 amino acids. Trimming removed 2 bases at V and 6 bases at J, with 11 bases between. Germline V gene lookup returns CDR1 LNHDA and CDR2 SQIVND (reference sequence).

This clone was counted a few times. In the same sample, other DNA sequences code for this CDR3. The CDR3 sequence: CASSPGLNTEAFF. The CDR3 DNA reads as TGTGCCAGCTCACCAGGATTAAACACTGAAGCTTTCTTT. The chain has TRBV18 and TRBJ1-1; D is unresolved. Trimming stripped 2 bases from V and 2 bases from J, with 6 bases between. CDR3 length: 13 residues. CDR1 is KGHSH, CDR2 LQKENI, per germline.

The CDR3 DNA reads TGCGCCAGCAGCCAAGAAGGGGGATCTGAAGCTTTCTTT. It specifies CASSQEGGSEAFF. This chain uses TRBV4-3 with TRBJ1-1; tentatively, D is TRBD1 (6 bases). V lost 0 bases and J lost 6, with 8 bases in between. The CDR3 is 13 amino acids. Germline V gene lookup returns CDR1 LGHNA and CDR2 YSLEER.

The J gene is TRBJ2-7, the V gene TRBV6-5; D uncertain. Germline CDR1 is MNHEY and CDR2 is SVGAGI. V lost 6 bases and J lost 6, with 12 bases in between. The CDR3 has 12 residues. The CDR3 loop is CASSPGLGEQYF. The CDR3 nucleotides read TGTGCCAGCAGCCCAGGCTTGGGCGAGCAGTACTTC.

The chain combines TRBV7-6 with TRBJ2-3; possible D gene TRBD2, 5 bases. The CDR3 length is 16 residues. In germline, CDR1 is SGHVS, CDR2 FNYEAQ. Trimming removed 2 bases from V and 2 bases from J, with 14 bases in between. This chain's CDR3 is CASSLTPRGVTDTQYF. The DNA for the CDR3 is TGTGCCAGCAGCTTAACCCCCCGGGGAGTCACAGATACGCAGTATTTT.

V gene TRBV11-3 combines with J gene TRBJ2-1; 11 bases map to TRBD2. Per germline, CDR1 SGHNT and CDR2 YENEEA. The CDR3 covers 16 residues. Trimming cost V 5 bases and J 3 bases; bases outside gene matches: 6. In DNA form, the CDR3 reads TGTGCCAGCAGCCCCGGCCTAGCGGGGGGCTACAATGAGCAGTTCTTC. Translated, it gives CASSPGLAGGYNEQFF. The full variable domain, completed using reference TRBV11-3 and TRBJ2-1, is EAGVVQSPRYKIIEKKQPVAFWCNPISGHNTLYWYLQNLGQGPELLIRYENEEAVDDSQLPKDRFSAERLKGVDSTLKIQPAELGDSAVYLCASSPGLAGGYNEQFFGPGTRLTVL.

The chain links TRBV10-3 to TRBJ2-2, with 10 bases lining up with TRBD2. In germline, CDR1 is ENHRY, CDR2 SYGVKD. Trimming removed 9 bases from V and 1 base from J; junction bases left unmatched: 5. This CDR3 comprises 15 residues. The CDR3 DNA sequence: TGTGCCATTAGACTAGCGGGCGGGAACACCGGGGAGCTGTTTTTT. It is translated as CAIRLAGGNTGELFF.

This sequence joins TRBV28 and TRBJ1-1, with D perhaps TRBD1 (5 bases). The V gene lost 3 bases and the J gene lost 10 bases, with 12 bases spanning the gap. Germline values: CDR1 MDHEN, CDR2 SYDVKM. The CDR3 consists of 12 residues. The CDR3 reads CASSFRSQGAFF. DNA for the CDR3: TGTGCCAGCAGTTTCCGGTCCCAGGGAGCTTTCTTT.

The V gene is TRBV6-1, the J gene TRBJ2-2; the D call may be TRBD1 or TRBD2 (5 bases each). CDR1 and CDR2 from the germline V gene are MNHNS and SASEGT. The CDR3 covers 16 residues. V was clipped by 2 bases and J by 4 bases, with 14 bases between them. The CDR3 spells CASSESLGRTTGELFF. For the CDR3, the DNA is TGTGCCAGCAGTGAATCTTTGGGACGAACCACCGGGGAGCTGTTTTTT.

The chain recombines TRBV20-1 with TRBJ1-2; 7 nucleotides align to TRBD1. Looked up from germline, CDR1 is DFQATT and CDR2 is SNEGSKA (reference sequence). V lost 3 bases, J lost 0 bases, and 10 bases stayed unmatched. The CDR3 runs 16 residues. CDR3 protein: CSASAQGGRANYGYTF. CDR3 in DNA: TGCAGTGCTAGTGCCCAGGGGGGACGTGCTAACTATGGCTACACCTTC.

The chain combines TRBV6-6 with TRBJ1-2, with 7 bases aligning to TRBD1. Germline V CDR1 and CDR2: MNHNY, SVGAGI (reference sequence). The CDR3 length is 12 residues. V lost 8 bases and J lost 4; bases outside the gene matches: 4. This CDR3 reads CASRDSLYGYTF. The CDR3 DNA reads as TGTGCCAGCCGGGACAGCCTCTATGGCTACACCTTC.

V and J are TRBV2 and TRBJ2-7; a weak D match, TRBD1 (5 bases). This CDR3 is 12 amino acids long. V lost 2 bases and J 4 bases, leaving 6 bases between the germline ends. From germline, CDR1 is SNHLY and CDR2 FYNNEI. This CDR3 reads CASSEQGYEQYF. DNA for the CDR3: TGTGCCAGCAGTGAACAGGGTTACGAGCAGTACTTC.

The chain joins TRBV7-8 to TRBJ2-3; either TRBD1 or TRBD2 may supply D (5 bases each). The germline CDR1 and CDR2 sequences are SGHVS and FQNEAQ. CDR3 size: 16 residues. V was clipped by 1 base and J by 1 base, with 12 bases between them. The CDR3 DNA follows: TGTGCCAGCAGCTTAGTACGGGGCCGGGGCACAGATACGCAGTATTTT. Translated: CASSLVRGRGTDTQYF.

This clone was seen just once. The chain links TRBV2 to TRBJ1-5, with D unresolved. Per the germline V gene, CDR1 is SNHLY and CDR2 is FYNNEI. The ends were cut back, 3 bases at V and 2 bases at J, with 11 bases in the middle. CDR3 length: 15 amino acids. CDR3 protein: CASSERTGGNQPQHF. The CDR3 DNA reads as TGTGCCAGCAGTGAGAGGACCGGAGGCAATCAGCCCCAGCATTTT.

This clone appeared a few times. The chain combines TRBV5-6 with TRBJ1-4, with no clear D. This CDR3 spans 15 amino acids. Trimming stripped 4 bases from V and 4 bases from J, with 14 bases between. From germline, CDR1 is SGHDT and CDR2 YYEEEE. The CDR3 coding sequence is TGTGCCAGCAGCGTCCGGGCCGACTATAATGAAAAACTGTTTTTT. Its translation: CASSVRADYNEKLFF.

The chain joins TRBV4-3 to TRBJ1-1; TRBD1 agrees at 8 bases. The CDR3 is 18 residues long. Germline V CDR1 and CDR2: LGHNA, YSLEER. Unmatched junction bases numbered 12, after V lost 0 bases and J lost 3 bases. CDR3 region: CASSQELAGGEAYTEAFF. In nucleotides, the CDR3 is TGCGCCAGCAGCCAAGAATTGGCAGGGGGCGAGGCGTACACTGAAGCTTTCTTT.